These 3 T cell receptor beta chains came from one sample sequenced in a study of Tregs in tolerant kidney transplant recipients. The nonmyeloablative bone marrow transplants came from related graft donors, with transient mixed chimerism. Clones were read by immunoSEQ multiplex PCR, and TCRdb kept only the in-frame ones, dropping some. This specimen shows about 6,300 clones; the ten leading clones hold approximately 6%. Sequenced material: CD4+ T cells from blood (PBMCs), taken 6 months after the transplant. These receptors were collected from a human patient who received a combined kidney and bone marrow transplant. Some of these T cells may belong to the graft donor.

Regarding this clone: The sequenced fragment ends 3 residues before the CDR3 boundary, so the rest is inferred from the germline J gene. The V call is TRBV6-2 or TRBV6-3, the J call TRBJ2-6; D is undetermined. CDR1 and CDR2 from the germline V gene are MNHEY and SVGEGT. Trimming shortened V by 8 bases and J by 1 base, and 12 bases separated the two germline ends. The CDR3 is 15 amino acids. CDR3 DNA, as far as it was read: TGTGCCAGCGGAGCCAGCGATTCTGGGGCCAACGTC. It yields the protein CASGASDSGANV. In full, the CDR3 reads CASGASDSGANVLTF.

About this clone: Read coverage stops 3 residues before the CDR3 terminus; the germline J gene supplies the remainder. The V and J genes are TRBV19 and TRBJ1-2, with 7 positions matching TRBD1. Germline trimming cut 6 bases from V and 4 bases from J; bases unmatched to any gene: 8. The CDR3 runs to 14 residues. Germline V CDR1 and CDR2: LNHDA, SQIVND (reference sequence). CDR3 DNA, as far as it was read: TGTGCCAGTAGATCGACAGGGTCATTCTATGGC. Translation gives CASRSTGSFYG. The entire CDR3 sequence reads CASRSTGSFYGYTF.

On this clone: The read terminates 3 residues ahead of where the CDR3 ends, so the germline J gene completes it. V gene TRBV5-1 combines with J gene TRBJ2-7; perhaps TRBD1 as D (5 bases). Trimming shortened V by 0 bases and J by 3 bases, and 10 bases separated the two germline ends. Germline CDR1 reads SGHRS; CDR2 reads YFSETQ. This CDR3 comprises 14 residues. The CDR3 sequence is CASSLGQRGYEQYF. CDR3 DNA, as far as it was read: TGCGCCAGCAGCTTGGGACAGCGCGGCTACGAG.